Detailed here is one T cell receptor (beta chain). What it recognizes is unknown. Only in-frame clones appear in the TCRdb table, and some are missing; sequencing was by immunoSEQ multiplex PCR. The table records approximately 1,500,000 clones, around 97% of them present only once. This CDR3 is built from 13 residues. V lost 2 bases, J lost 6 bases, and 8 bases lay in between. CDR1 and CDR2 (germline): SGHRS, YFSETQ. Subsets obtained from CD4+ cells comprised CD45RA+ naive and CD45RA-negative memory cells. This sample was taken from a study of shared clonotypes between healthy human individuals. Whole-study findings and limits: Sequencing depth was expected to affect clonotype sharing among donors.

This TCR was sampled from a man aged 25-45 years in good health. J is TRBJ2-2 and V is TRBV5-1, with D unresolved. Sequencing used naive CD4+ T cells sorted from blood. Subset of the sample: CD45RA+ positively selected. CDR3 DNA: TGCGCCAGCAGCTTTGAGTTACCCGGGGAGCTGTTTTTT. Translation: CASSFELPGELFF.